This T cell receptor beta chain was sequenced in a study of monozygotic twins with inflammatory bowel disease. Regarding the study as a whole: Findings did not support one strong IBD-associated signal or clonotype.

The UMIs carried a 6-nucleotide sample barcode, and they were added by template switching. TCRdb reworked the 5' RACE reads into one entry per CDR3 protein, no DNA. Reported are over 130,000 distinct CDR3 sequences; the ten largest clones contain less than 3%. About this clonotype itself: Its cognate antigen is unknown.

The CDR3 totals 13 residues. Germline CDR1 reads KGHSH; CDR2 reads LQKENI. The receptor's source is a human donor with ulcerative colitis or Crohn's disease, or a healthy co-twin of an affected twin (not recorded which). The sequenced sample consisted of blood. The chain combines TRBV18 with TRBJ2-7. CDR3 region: CASSPGVGYEQYF.